The rows below give T cell receptor beta chains drawn from one sample of a study of Graves' ophthalmopathy and Graves' hyperthyroidism. MiXCR, applied by TCRdb to the multiplex PCR reads, yields one record per CDR3 protein. The data hold hundreds of thousands of distinct CDR3 sequences, with about 21% observed a single time. Sequenced sample: peripheral blood. The origin of the receptors is a woman aged 18-35 years with stable Graves' hyperthyroidism. The CDR3 runs from the conserved cysteine through the conserved F or W. Fields, in order: CDR3 length, V gene, CDR3 protein.

15 | TRBV7-9 | CASSPQVGAKNIQYF
13 | TRBV18 | CASSPPEYYGYTF
15 | TRBV2 | CASSASGTLVDPLHF
14 | TRBV7-2 | CASRNPVAKNIQYF
15 | TRBV18 | CASSPWERVTYEQYF
14 | TRBV12-3/TRBV12-4 | CASSGFRTSYEQYF
14 | TRBV19 | CASSAGGRGSPLHF
14 | TRBV12-3/TRBV12-4 | CASTQTGGGQPQHF
12 | TRBV6-1 | CAVRDSLYEQYF
13 | TRBV6-2/TRBV6-3 | CASSYLRFGELFF
15 | TRBV2 | CASRPSGRSGETQYF
12 | TRBV2 | CASRADTDTQYF
16 | TRBV6-5 | CASSYTSGQPNTEAFF
15 | TRBV12-3/TRBV12-4 | CASRRTRGGNYGYTF
17 | TRBV28 | CASRSLLAGYFTGELFF
13 | TRBV6-5 | CASSYGAERELFF
19 | TRBV11-2 | CASSHIRPGGRLYQETQYF
16 | TRBV7-6 | CASSLEGSGGSYEQYF
19 | TRBV5-4 | CASSLAEGQERWINYGYTF
15 | TRBV6-2/TRBV6-3 | CASSFGQGGSQPQHF
16 | TRBV6-1 | CASSVGTPRSGNTIYF
11 | TRBV29-1 | CSARTATEAFF
16 | TRBV5-1 | CASSLEGQGWEETQYF
14 | TRBV7-8 | CASRRWDSQETQYF